In this sample, the clone carrying this TCR beta chain turned up a few times. The antigen is unknown. Together with a sample-barcoded 5' primer, a J-beta primer mix was included in a second PCR lasting about 7 to 11 cycles. Every molecule of cDNA carried a tag from a template-switch adaptor with 12 random nucleotides. TCRdb re-called the 5' RACE reads with MiXCR, one entry per CDR3 protein. In the table there are about 780,000 distinct CDR3 sequences, 35% to 60% of which are singletons. No fewer than 5.5 micrograms of total RNA were isolated from every sample. There are 14 residues in the CDR3. The V end lost 0 bases, the J end lost 2 bases, and 7 bases lay between the germline ends. The germline V gene has CDR1 SGDLS and CDR2 YYNGEE. This sample was taken from a study of blood T cells in healthy people across ages. Study-wide points: Roughly linear declines in TCR beta diversity per million T cells occurred with age.

The sequence was obtained from an elderly man in good health. The sequenced sample was blood. The chain links TRBV9 to TRBJ2-3; maybe TRBD2 (6 bases). The DNA of the CDR3 is TGTGCCAGCAGCGTAGGCGGGAACACAGATACGCAGTATTTT. Its translation is CASSVGGNTDTQYF.